This T cell receptor (beta chain) was profiled in a study of T cells in localized non-small cell lung cancer. The table came from immunoSEQ multiplex PCR; TCRdb's copy has only in-frame clones and leaves some out. The repertoire holds roughly 1,300 clones, with under 20% as singletons. The junction had 5 bases not matched to a gene; V was cut back by 0 bases and J by 7 bases. This CDR3 has 15 amino acids. Germline CDR1 reads MNHGY; CDR2 reads SAAAGT. This clone was observed a few times. Its antigen remains unknown. General study points: Sequence data derive from only one tumor region, so heterogeneity remains possible. The greatest T cell clonality was found in uninvolved adjacent lung (higher than in tumor). Appearing in adjacent lung were a median about 60 of the top 100 tumor clones. Longer overall survival was linked to higher blood T cell density.

The chain uses TRBV6-8 and TRBJ1-4, with 7 bases that match TRBD1. The material was lung tumor tissue, obtained before any cancer treatment. This TCR came from a woman aged 35-70 years with stage I lung adenocarcinoma. The CDR3 bases are TGTGCCAGCAGTTACTCGTTTCAGGGGGTTGAAAAACTGTTTTTT. Translation: CASSYSFQGVEKLFF.